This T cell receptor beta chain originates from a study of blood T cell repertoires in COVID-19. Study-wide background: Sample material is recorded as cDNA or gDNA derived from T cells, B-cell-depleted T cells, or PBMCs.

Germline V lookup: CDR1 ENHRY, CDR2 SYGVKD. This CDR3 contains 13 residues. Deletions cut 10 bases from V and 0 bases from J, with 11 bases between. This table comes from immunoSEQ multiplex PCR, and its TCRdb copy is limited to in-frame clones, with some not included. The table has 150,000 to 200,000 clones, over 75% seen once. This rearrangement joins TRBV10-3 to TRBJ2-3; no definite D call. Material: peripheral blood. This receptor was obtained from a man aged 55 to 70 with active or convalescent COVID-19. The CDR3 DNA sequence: TGTGCCACTAACCGTGGTAGCACAGATACGCAGTATTTT. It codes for CATNRGSTDTQYF.